The clone carrying this T cell receptor (beta chain) shows up as medium-sized (0.01 to 0.1%) by frequency. Its matching antigen is unknown. This record belongs to a study of CXCR3-negative and CXCR3-positive naive CD8 T cells. Points from the study as a whole: Naive cells with CXCR3 showed TRB CDR3s that were more hydrophobic than those in CXCR3-negative naive cells.

A few hundred thousand cells per CD8+ T cell subset were flow-sorted in triplicate. A CD45RO-CCR7+CD27+CD95- profile was what naive CD8+ T cells displayed. Through 5' RACE with UMI labels, the TRB cDNA libraries were prepared. TCRdb reprocessed the 5' RACE reads, keeping one entry per CDR3 protein, no DNA. The data include fewer than 90,000 distinct CDR3 sequences; the top ten clones carry roughly 0.59%. The CDR3 totals 16 residues. Germline V gene sequence: CDR1 DFQATT, CDR2 SNEGSKA (reference sequence). The sequenced material came from naive CXCR3+ CD8+ T cells from blood. Subset of the sample: CD45RO-CCR7+CD27+CD95- naive CD8+ T cells expressing CXCR3 (TNR3+). The V gene is TRBV20-1, the J gene TRBJ2-2; TCRdb reports TRBD1, a call that lacks DNA to check it against. The receptor's source is a human donor in good health. Some clones in this sample may be carry-over from other donors' samples. The CDR3 sequence: CSASDRDRGDTGELFF.